This T cell receptor (beta chain) was retrieved from a study of vaccination effects on CD4 cells after COVID-19. Study-level points and caveats: Early timepoints after infection were absent, and convalescent patients were few in the study.

The assay was immunoSEQ multiplex PCR, and TCRdb's table has in-frame clones only and misses some. The profile shows fewer than 30,000 clones, over 55% of them singletons. Within the ViraFEST assay, antigen-specific CD4+ T cells underwent expansion with viral peptide pools prior to sequencing. Culture proceeded for roughly ten days, and CD4+ T cells were then isolated. People in the vaccine group had not been infected with SARS-CoV-2 before, and their nucleocapsid antibodies were negative. Replacing half the medium with IL-2 medium was done on days 3 and 7. Remarks on this clone: What it binds is unknown.

The V end lost 4 bases, the J end lost 7 bases, and 16 bases lay between the germline ends. The CDR3 runs 15 residues. Germline assignment: CDR1 MGHRA and CDR2 YSYEKL. The material sequenced was CD4+ T cells from PBMCs cultured with HCoV-OC43 spike peptides, taken before COVID-19 vaccination. This sample's subset: HCoV-OC43 spike overlapping peptide pool stimulation. The chain joins TRBV4-1 to TRBJ1-4, with D unresolved. The TCR originated in a human donor who received a COVID-19 vaccine. This chain's CDR3 is CASSLLGGVGEKLFF. The CDR3 bases are TGCGCCAGCAGCCTCCTGGGCGGGGTGGGTGAAAAACTGTTTTTT.